This TCR beta chain was retrieved from a study of beta chain features in type 1 diabetes. Study background: All of the samples together had 95 million to 140 million sorted cells examined.

Study conclusions and caveats: The naive, central memory and Treg TCRB repertoires showed an apparent similarity that was greater among patients than among healthy donors. The analysis here could not establish whether HLA type shapes TCRB rearrangement. VDJ junctions in type 1 diabetes patients carried more deletions and fewer insertions.

This CDR3 spans 15 amino acids. Germline values: CDR1 SGHTA, CDR2 FQGNSA. As concerns this clone: Its antigen remains unidentified.

The study reverse transcribed the entire isolated RNA, so it sequenced expressed TCRB transcripts. Generated by immunoSEQ multiplex PCR, the TCRdb table keeps only in-frame clones and is missing some. The data show 120,000 to 150,000 clones, under 60% seen once. This rearrangement joins TRBV7-2 to TRBJ2-5, with D perhaps TRBD1 (5 bases). The J call may not be correct, given that the DNA end is closer to TRBJ2-7. The clonotype was recovered from a young man in good health. Specimen: Tregs from blood. The CDR3 reads CASSADAGINYEQYF. DNA for the CDR3: TGTGCCAGCAGCGCGGATGCAGGGATTAATTACGAGCAGTACTTC.